The 26 T cell receptor beta chains below were found in one sample sequenced in a study of T-cell reconstitution after alpha-beta-depleted transplantation in children. A library of TCRbeta sequences, prepared with unique molecular identifiers, was generated. Using its own MiXCR run on the PCR reads, TCRdb lists one record per CDR3 protein. Among 250,000 to 400,000 distinct CDR3 sequences listed, approximately 20% were seen once. The material was PBMCs, mostly from graft donor cells, obtained 180 days after TCRalphabeta/CD19-depleted stem cell transplant. Every receptor here comes from a male patient younger than 18 who had a stem cell transplant for acute lymphoblastic leukemia, so the T cells may come from the graft donor.

The table lists this clonotype with a few counts. The rearrangement uses TRBV27 and TRBJ2-1; TRBD1 matches at 7 bases. V shed 2 bases, J shed 8 bases, and the junction held 9 bases outside the gene matches. The germline CDR1 and CDR2 sequences are MNHEY and SMNVEV (reference sequence). The CDR3 loop spans 15 amino acids. The CDR3 DNA reads as TGTGCCAGCAGTTTACCGGAGACAGGGAACGATGAGCAGTTCTTC. Protein: CASSLPETGNDEQFF.

The chain recombines TRBV29-1 with TRBJ1-1; D unresolved. The V end was cut by 6 bases, the J end by 5 bases, with 22 bases between. This CDR3 region has 15 residues. CDR1 and CDR2 from the germline V gene are SQVTM and ANQGSEA. As DNA, the CDR3 is TGCAGCGTGGGCCCCTACAAGGTTTCAAAGACTGAAGCTTTCTTT. This encodes CSVGPYKVSKTEAFF.

This clonotype was detected ten times or more. The chain uses TRBV4-2 and TRBJ2-5; 10 nucleotides line up with TRBD1. This CDR3 region has 16 residues. Germline V lookup: CDR1 LGHNA, CDR2 YNFKEQ. V lost 3 bases and J lost 3; bases outside the gene matches: 7. The CDR3, as DNA: TGTGCCAGCAGCCACAGGGACAGGGGTGGGGAAGAGACCCAGTACTTC. Encoded protein: CASSHRDRGGEETQYF.

The V gene is TRBV15, the J gene TRBJ1-1; no firm D call. V lost 0 bases and J lost 2, with 7 bases in between. The CDR3 runs to 14 residues. From germline, CDR1 is LNHNV and CDR2 YYDKDF (reference sequence). CDR3 nucleotides: TGTGCCACCAGCAGAGATTTAACTAACACTGAAGCTTTCTTT. Encoded protein: CATSRDLTNTEAFF.

This clonotype turned up a few times. J is TRBJ2-2 and V is TRBV11-2, with unresolved D. Germline V gene data show CDR1 as SGHAT and CDR2 as FQNNGV. The V end lost 4 bases, the J end lost 5 bases, and 11 bases lay between the germline ends. The CDR3 is 14 amino acids. CDR3 in amino acids: CASSSHLQTGELFF. CDR3 DNA: TGTGCCAGCAGCTCTCATCTACAAACCGGGGAGCTGTTTTTT. The full variable domain, with the rest looked up from reference TRBV11-2 and TRBJ2-2, is EAGVAQSPRYKIIEKRQSVAFWCNPISGHATLYWYQQILGQGPKLLIQFQNNGVVDDSQLPKDRFSAERLKGVDSTLKIQPAKLEDSAVYLCASSSHLQTGELFFGEGSRLTVL.

Ten or more counts support this clonotype. V gene TRBV4-1 combines with J gene TRBJ2-1, with 16 bases that match TRBD2. Looked up from germline, CDR1 is MGHRA and CDR2 is YSYEKL. The V segment lost 1 base and the J segment 3 bases; nucleotides outside the gene matches: 9. This CDR3 is built from 20 residues. The CDR3 spells CASSQGAGTSGRVSYNEQFF. In DNA, the CDR3 is TGCGCCAGCAGCCAAGGAGCCGGGACTAGCGGGAGGGTAAGCTACAATGAGCAGTTCTTC.

V is TRBV7-9 and J is TRBJ2-7; 9 nucleotides align to TRBD2. The length of the CDR3 is 16 residues. V lost 5 bases and J lost 4; bases outside the gene matches: 12. The germline V gene has CDR1 SEHNR and CDR2 FQNEAQ (reference sequence). The CDR3 DNA reads TGTGCCAGCAGCCGGACCAGCGGGAGGACTATGTACGAGCAGTACTTC. As protein: CASSRTSGRTMYEQYF.

J is TRBJ2-7 and V is TRBV12-3 or TRBV12-4; 10 bases agree with TRBD1. J gave up 3 bases and V 2 bases, and 7 bases lay outside the gene matches. The CDR3 totals 16 residues. As DNA, the CDR3 is TGTGCCAGCAGTTTATACGGGGACAGGGGAAACTACGAGCAGTACTTC. It yields the protein CASSLYGDRGNYEQYF.

The chain has TRBV4-2 and TRBJ2-5; 7 bases map to TRBD2. In germline, CDR1 is LGHNA, CDR2 YNFKEQ. Trimming removed 2 bases from V and 5 bases from J; junction bases left unmatched: 11. The CDR3 spans 16 residues. CDR3 loop: CASSQPQAGERETQYF. Written as DNA, the CDR3 is TGTGCCAGCAGCCAACCCCAGGCGGGGGAGAGGGAGACCCAGTACTTC.

This clonotype was recorded a few times. The chain recombines TRBV6-5 with TRBJ1-6; tentatively, D is TRBD1 (5 bases). Per germline, CDR1 MNHEY and CDR2 SVGAGI. The CDR3 is made up of 12 amino acids. Trimming pared 9 bases from V and 9 bases from J, leaving 12 bases between. CDR3 protein: CASRPGSSPLHF. DNA for the CDR3: TGTGCCAGTAGACCAGGGTCTTCACCCCTCCACTTT.

The V gene is TRBV20-1, the J gene TRBJ1-2; D is unclear. This CDR3 is built from 11 residues. The V gene's germline CDR1 is DFQATT and CDR2 SNEGSKA (reference sequence). The germline V and J ends were trimmed by 5 bases and 8 bases, with 12 bases remaining between them. The CDR3 DNA sequence: TGCAGTGCTGGCGGTGGGGTCGGCTACACCTTC. This sequence encodes CSAGGGVGYTF.

The V gene is TRBV7-6, the J gene TRBJ2-3; no clear D. Per the germline V gene, CDR1 is SGHVS and CDR2 is FNYEAQ. The CDR3 extends over 16 amino acids. V lost 4 bases, J lost 0 bases, and 14 bases lay in between. As DNA, the CDR3 is TGTGCCAGCAGCTCCTCCACGGGTGTTAGCACAGATACGCAGTATTTT. Translated, it gives CASSSSTGVSTDTQYF.

This chain links TRBV5-1 with TRBJ2-5; no clear D. This CDR3 has 13 amino acids. Trimming stripped 5 bases from V and 5 bases from J, with 13 bases between. Germline V gives CDR1 SGHRS, CDR2 YFSETQ. CDR3 nucleotides: TGCGCCAGCAGATGGGCCCCCCGGGAGACCCAGTACTTC. Encoded protein: CASRWAPRETQYF.

V gene TRBV29-1 combines with J gene TRBJ2-3, with 9 nucleotides matching TRBD2. The J segment lost 5 bases and the V segment lost 7 bases, leaving 19 bases of the junction unmatched. Germline CDR1 is SQVTM and CDR2 is ANQGSEA. CDR3 length equals 17 residues. CDR3 amino acids: CSAARDPFSGSQDTQYF. In DNA form, the CDR3 reads TGCAGCGCCGCCCGCGACCCCTTTAGCGGGAGTCAAGATACGCAGTATTTT.

V gene TRBV12-3 or TRBV12-4 combines with J gene TRBJ1-5; TRBD1 might be the D (6 bases). The CDR3 has 16 residues. The ends were cut back, 1 base at V and 4 bases at J, with 14 bases in the middle. The CDR3 loop reads CASSLVGGAGNQPQHF. CDR3 in DNA: TGTGCCAGCAGTTTAGTTGGGGGGGCGGGAAATCAGCCCCAGCATTTT.

Turning to this clonotype: It may be a read error: a sequence one base away is much more abundant. V usage is TRBV29-1 and J usage is TRBJ2-4, with no clear D. Germline CDR1 and CDR2: SQVTM and ANQGSEA. The CDR3 is 12 amino acids. With 7 bases removed from V and 7 bases from J, the gap between germline ends came to 14 bases. The CDR3: CSALVISNIQYF. In DNA, the CDR3 is TGCAGCGCCTTAGTCATATCGAACATTCAGTACTTC.

The rearrangement links TRBV10-1 to TRBJ2-3, with 14 bases aligning to TRBD2. The germline V gene has CDR1 WNHNN and CDR2 SYGVQD (reference sequence). The CDR3 has 17 residues. The J segment lost 1 base and the V segment lost 9 bases, leaving 9 bases of the junction unmatched. DNA of the CDR3: TGCGCCAGTGGAGGACTAGCGGGAGGCTGGTGCACAGATACGCAGTATTTT. Encoded protein: CASGGLAGGWCTDTQYF.

V is TRBV24-1 and J is TRBJ2-2, with unresolved D. The V end lost 5 bases, the J end lost 0 bases, and 6 bases lay between the germline ends. The CDR3 consists of 14 residues. Germline-derived CDR1 and CDR2 are KGHDR and SFDVKD. The CDR3 spells CATSALPNTGELFF. Here the CDR3 DNA reads TGTGCCACCAGTGCACTCCCGAACACCGGGGAGCTGTTTTTT.

CDR3 loop: CASSVASTGYGYTF. The CDR3 DNA reads TGTGCCAGCAGCGTAGCGTCGACAGGCTATGGCTACACCTTC. The chain recombines TRBV9 with TRBJ1-2; possible D gene TRBD1, 6 bases. Per the germline V gene, CDR1 is SGDLS and CDR2 is YYNGEE. V lost 0 bases and J 4 bases, leaving 10 bases between the germline ends. The CDR3 has 14 amino acids.

This clonotype was observed a few times. This chain uses TRBV5-1 with TRBJ1-1; 9 bases match TRBD1. The CDR3 has 14 amino acids. Germline CDR1 SGHRS, CDR2 YFSETQ. V lost 4 bases to trimming and J lost 6 bases; unmatched junction nucleotides: 7. The CDR3 DNA reads TGCGCCAGCAGCCGGACAGGGGCCCCCTCTGAAGCTTTCTTT. Protein product: CASSRTGAPSEAFF.

The chain recombines TRBV4-1 with TRBJ2-3; weak D call: TRBD2 (5 bases). Between the trimmed V and J ends, which lost 4 bases and 9 bases, there was a span of 17 bases. Germline V gene sequence: CDR1 MGHRA, CDR2 YSYEKL. The CDR3 runs to 14 residues. This CDR3 is CASSPGIAQETQYF. The CDR3 DNA follows: TGCGCCAGCAGCCCCGGGATAGCCCAGGAGACGCAGTATTTT.

The rearrangement joins TRBV7-8 to TRBJ2-7; D is perhaps TRBD1 (6 bases). The germline V gene encodes CDR1 SGHVS and CDR2 FQNEAQ. V lost 5 bases, J lost 5 bases, and 25 bases lay in between. The CDR3 is made up of 17 amino acids. CDR3 nucleotide sequence: TGTGCCAGCAGCCGAGGGCGGACAGCTGGCCATCGGGACGAGCAGTACTTC. It codes for CASSRGRTAGHRDEQYF.

The genes are TRBV12-3 or TRBV12-4 and TRBJ2-7, with D perhaps matching TRBD1 (6 bases). Trimming pared 5 bases from V and 5 bases from J, leaving 19 bases between. The CDR3 sequence is 15 residues long. CDR3 in amino acids: CASSPWGQGQNEQYF. The CDR3 nucleotides are TGTGCCAGCAGTCCTTGGGGGCAGGGCCAAAACGAGCAGTACTTC.

The rearrangement joins TRBV27 to TRBJ2-1; 8 bases align to TRBD2. J gave up 3 bases and V 6 bases, and 7 bases lay outside the gene matches. The CDR3 totals 15 residues. From germline, CDR1 is MNHEY and CDR2 SMNVEV (reference sequence). The CDR3 is CASSFFGTSYNEQFF. CDR3 bases: TGTGCCAGCAGCTTTTTTGGGACTAGCTACAATGAGCAGTTCTTC.

In its sample, this clonotype was seen many times. The V and J genes are TRBV5-1 and TRBJ1-4, with TRBD1 identical over 9 bases. Per the germline V gene, CDR1 is SGHRS and CDR2 is YFSETQ. The CDR3 sequence is 14 residues long. J was trimmed by 8 bases and V by 4 bases; bases with no gene match: 6. The DNA of the CDR3 is TGCGCCAGCAGCGCGGACAGGGGAGCCGAAAAACTGTTTTTT. It specifies CASSADRGAEKLFF.

This clonotype was seen a few times. This chain connects TRBV20-1 to TRBJ1-2; D unresolved. CDR1 is DFQATT and CDR2 is SNEGSKA in the germline V gene (reference sequence). V lost 3 bases, J lost 3 bases, and 14 bases lay in between. This CDR3 has 14 residues. The CDR3 DNA is TGCAGTGCTAGGGTCCCAAATCAGGACTATGGCTACACCTTC. This codes for CSARVPNQDYGYTF.